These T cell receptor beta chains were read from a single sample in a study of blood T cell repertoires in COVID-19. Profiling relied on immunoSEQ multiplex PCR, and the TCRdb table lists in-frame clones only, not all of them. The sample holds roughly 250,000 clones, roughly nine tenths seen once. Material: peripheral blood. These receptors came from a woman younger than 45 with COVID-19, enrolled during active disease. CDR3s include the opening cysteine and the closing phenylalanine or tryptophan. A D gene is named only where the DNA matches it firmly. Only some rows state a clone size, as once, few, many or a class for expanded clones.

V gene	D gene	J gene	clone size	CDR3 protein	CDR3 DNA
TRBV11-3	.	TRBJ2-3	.	CASSPRGGGKIDTQYF	TGTGCCAGCAGTCCCAGAGGGGGCGGGAAGATAGATACGCAGTATTTT
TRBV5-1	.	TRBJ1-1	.	CASSLGQFTVNTEAFF	TGCGCCAGCAGCTTGGGGCAGTTCACCGTCAACACTGAAGCTTTCTTT
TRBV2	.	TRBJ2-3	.	CASVLAADTQYF	TGTGCCAGCGTCCTAGCTGCAGATACGCAGTATTTT
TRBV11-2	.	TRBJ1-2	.	CASSSSMYVGYTF	TGTGCCAGCAGCTCTAGCATGTACGTCGGCTACACCTTC
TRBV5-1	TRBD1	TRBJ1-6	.	CASSLRDRGNSPLHF	TGCGCCAGCAGCTTGAGGGACAGGGGTAATTCACCCCTCCACTTT
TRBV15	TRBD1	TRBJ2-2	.	CATSRHRGPGELFF	TGTGCCACCAGCAGACACAGGGGGCCCGGGGAGCTGTTTTTT
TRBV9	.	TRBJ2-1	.	CASSASGSSYNEQFF	TGTGCCAGCAGCGCCAGCGGCAGCTCCTACAATGAGCAGTTCTTC
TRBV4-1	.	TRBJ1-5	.	CASSQGKTGRVSNQPQHF	TGCGCCAGCAGCCAAGGGAAGACAGGCAGGGTATCTAATCAGCCCCAGCATTTT
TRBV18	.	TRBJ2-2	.	CASSPNQTVEKNTGELFF	TGTGCCAGCTCACCGAATCAAACGGTAGAAAAAAACACCGGGGAGCTGTTTTTT
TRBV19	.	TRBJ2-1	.	CAVARRASYNEQFF	TGTGCCGTAGCCCGGCGGGCCTCCTACAATGAGCAGTTCTTC
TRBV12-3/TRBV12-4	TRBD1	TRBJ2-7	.	CASRLDRAYEQYF	TGTGCCAGCAGATTGGACAGGGCCTACGAGCAGTACTTC
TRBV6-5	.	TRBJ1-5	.	CASSYARGGNQPQHF	TGTGCCAGCAGTTACGCCAGGGGTGGAAATCAGCCCCAGCATTTT
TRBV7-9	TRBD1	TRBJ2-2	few	CASRMTRGRNTGELFF	TGTGCCAGCAGGATGACCAGGGGGCGAAACACCGGGGAGCTGTTTTTT
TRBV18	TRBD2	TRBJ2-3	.	CASSLVSGGNTDTQYF	TGTGCCAGCTCACTGGTTAGCGGGGGGAACACAGATACGCAGTATTTT
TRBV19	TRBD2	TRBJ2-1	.	CASTPTAGGPYNEQFF	TGTGCCAGTACCCCGACAGCGGGGGGACCGTACAATGAGCAGTTCTTC
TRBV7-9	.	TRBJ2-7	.	CASSSRVYEQYF	TGTGCCAGCAGCTCCAGGGTCTACGAGCAGTACTTC